This T cell receptor beta chain was identified in a study of spatial heterogeneity in lung cancer. Study results and limitations: Within tumors, counts of expanded alpha and beta TCRs tracked tumor mutation counts.

TCRdb re-called the 5' RACE reads through MiXCR, storing one row per CDR3 protein. The sample includes under 4,000 distinct CDR3 sequences, approximately 3.5% of them seen just once. With 2 bases removed from V and 4 bases from J, the gap between germline ends came to 8 bases. There are 13 residues in the CDR3. Germline assignment: CDR1 SGHVS and CDR2 FQNEAQ. This clonotype was seen many times. Its antigen is currently unknown. Documented time point: sample taken at primary tumor resection. This TCR was sampled from a male donor with early-stage non-small cell lung cancer. The rearrangement links TRBV7-8 to TRBJ1-2; D gene ambiguous. The specimen was lung tumor tissue, collected at surgery. In DNA form, the CDR3 reads TGTGCCAGCAGCTTAACGAACAGCTATGGCTACACCTTC. Translated: CASSLTNSYGYTF.